These 24 T cell receptor beta chains share one sample of origin, sequenced in a study of CD8 T cell repertoires and HIV-1 epitope variants. Clones were read by immunoSEQ multiplex PCR, and TCRdb kept only the in-frame ones, dropping some. The sample lists some 5,700 clones; 55% to 75% were seen once. No antigen has been assigned to these receptors. Sequencing was performed on cultured CD8+ T cells derived from PBMCs. The source of these receptors is a male donor with HIV.

This clone was recorded once. V is TRBV21-1 and J is TRBJ1-2; the tabulated D call, TRBD1, remains unverified against the DNA. TRBV21-1 represents a pseudogene. The CDR3 covers 16 residues. CDR3 in DNA: TGTGCCAGCAGCAAAGGCCCTAACAGGGGGGACTATGGCTACACCTTC. Its protein product is CASSKGPNRGDYGYTF.

This clone was observed a handful of times. As DNA, the CDR3 is TGTGCCAGCAGCGGGACAGGCTACGAGCAGTACTTC. It encodes CASSGTGYEQYF. The V and J genes are TRBV6-1 and TRBJ2-7; 8 positions agree with TRBD1. CDR1 is MNHNS and CDR2 is SASEGT in the germline V gene. J gave up 3 bases and V 6 bases, and 1 base lay outside the gene matches. The CDR3 contains 12 residues.

The chain uses TRBV18 and TRBJ2-5; the D is unclear. The V gene lost 1 base and the J gene lost 1 base, with 4 bases spanning the gap. The CDR3 spans 13 residues. In germline, CDR1 is KGHSH, CDR2 LQKENI. Written as DNA, the CDR3 is TGTGCCAGCTCACCACGGGTCCAAGAGACCCAGTACTTC. Its translation is CASSPRVQETQYF.

CDR3 residues: CASKTGGNTEAFF. CDR3 DNA sequence: TGTGCCAGTAAAACAGGAGGTAACACTGAAGCTTTCTTT. The rearrangement links TRBV19 to TRBJ1-1; TRBD1 might be the D (5 bases). The V end was cut by 7 bases, the J end by 2 bases, with 11 bases between. Germline values: CDR1 LNHDA, CDR2 SQIVND (reference sequence). The CDR3 totals 13 residues.

The gene calls are TRBV21-1 and TRBJ2-7; the table calls TRBD2, which could not be checked here. TRBV21-1 is a pseudogene. CDR3 length: 17 amino acids. The CDR3 protein is CASSKGIRGAISYEQYF. CDR3 nucleotide sequence: TGTGCCAGCAGCAAAGGGATTCGGGGGGCAATCTCCTACGAGCAGTACTTC.

This rearrangement joins TRBV14 to TRBJ2-1; TRBD1 is a possible D gene (5 bases). The length of the CDR3 is 15 residues. The V end was cut by 4 bases, the J end by 7 bases, with 17 bases between. Germline V gives CDR1 SGHDN, CDR2 FVKESK. CDR3 DNA sequence: TGTGCCAGCAGCCTACTATCGGCAGGGCGGAATGAGCAGTTCTTC. Translating gives CASSLLSAGRNEQFF.

This chain links TRBV7-9 with TRBJ1-1, with D possibly matching TRBD1 (6 bases). Per germline, CDR1 SEHNR and CDR2 FQNEAQ (reference sequence). The CDR3 contains 13 residues. Trimming left V 6 bases short and J 1 base short, with 9 bases between. As DNA, the CDR3 is TGTGCCAGCAGACAGGGAGGGAACACTGAAGCTTTCTTT. This codes for CASRQGGNTEAFF. The whole variable domain, remainder taken from reference TRBV7-9 and TRBJ1-1, is DTGVSQNPRHKITKRGQNVTFRCDPISEHNRLYWYRQTLGQGPEFLTYFQNEAQLEKSRLLSDRFSAERPKGSFSTLEIQRTEQGDSAMYLCASRQGGNTEAFFGQGTRLTVV.

The CDR3 bases are TGTGCCAGCAGTTTAGGGGGACGGGATACGCAGTATTTT. This codes for CASSLGGRDTQYF. The chain combines TRBV27 with TRBJ2-3; D assignment may be TRBD1 or TRBD2 (5 bases each). V was cut by 2 bases and J by 6 bases, with 9 bases left in between. The germline V gene encodes CDR1 MNHEY and CDR2 SMNVEV (reference sequence). This CDR3 has 13 amino acids.

The V and J genes are TRBV27 and TRBJ2-3; 7 bases are a match to TRBD1. Germline V gives CDR1 MNHEY, CDR2 SMNVEV (reference sequence). J lost 1 base, V lost 3 bases, and 4 bases had no gene match. This CDR3 is 15 amino acids long. The CDR3 DNA is TGTGCCAGCAGTTTTCCAGGGGGTCGCACAGATACGCAGTATTTT. Its translation: CASSFPGGRTDTQYF.

The table lists this clone with a few counts. The chain has TRBV7-6 and TRBJ1-5; D is unresolved. Trimming removed 1 base at V and 1 base at J, with 8 bases between. The CDR3 runs to 15 residues. Germline V CDR1 and CDR2: SGHVS, FNYEAQ. Written as DNA, the CDR3 is TGTGCCAGCAGCTTAGGGGGTGGGAGCAATCAGCCCCAGCATTTT. The encoded protein is CASSLGGGSNQPQHF.

This clone was detected only once. The V call is TRBV27, the J call TRBJ2-7; 9 bases match TRBD1. The CDR3 has 17 amino acids. Germline V lookup: CDR1 MNHEY, CDR2 SMNVEV (reference sequence). Losses at the gene ends were 5 bases for V and 3 bases for J; bases not matched to a gene: 14. The CDR3 region is CASSPPIGQGTIYEQYF. The CDR3 coding sequence is TGTGCCAGCAGTCCCCCAATTGGACAGGGGACGATCTACGAGCAGTACTTC.

V and J are TRBV6-5 and TRBJ2-7, with D uncertain. Trimming removed 4 bases from V and 2 bases from J, with 12 bases in between. The CDR3 length is 14 residues. Germline V gene sequence: CDR1 MNHEY, CDR2 SVGAGI. CDR3 in DNA: TGTGCCAGCAGTTCAGATGTCTCGGCCTACGAGCAGTACTTC. Translated: CASSSDVSAYEQYF.

This clone was counted once. V gene TRBV9 combines with J gene TRBJ2-3; D unclear. CDR3 length: 14 amino acids. Germline values: CDR1 SGDLS, CDR2 YYNGEE. V was clipped by 4 bases and J by 4 bases, with 13 bases between them. Here the CDR3 reads CASSTQPQADTQYF. As DNA, the CDR3 is TGTGCCAGCAGCACACAACCTCAGGCAGATACGCAGTATTTT.

The chain joins TRBV29-1 to TRBJ2-3; 9 bases are shared with TRBD1. Germline V gene sequence: CDR1 SQVTM, CDR2 ANQGSEA. V was pared by 3 bases and J by 0 bases, with 4 bases of the junction left unmatched. There are 15 residues in the CDR3. Here the CDR3 reads CSVDGTGPSTDTQYF. CDR3 DNA sequence: TGCAGCGTTGACGGGACAGGGCCCAGCACAGATACGCAGTATTTT.

As for this clone: This sample includes further DNA sequences coding for the same CDR3. The rearrangement links TRBV13 to TRBJ2-1, with 9 nucleotides matching TRBD1. CDR1 is PRHDT, CDR2 FYEKMQ, per germline (reference sequence). V was pared by 4 bases and J by 4 bases, with 2 bases of the junction left unmatched. The length of the CDR3 is 14 residues. The CDR3 here is CASSSGTGYNEQFF. Here the CDR3 DNA reads TGTGCCAGCAGCTCTGGGACAGGGTACAATGAGCAGTTCTTC.

V is TRBV19 and J is TRBJ1-1, with D tentatively TRBD1 (5 bases). Trimming took off 2 bases at V and 6 bases at J, with 13 bases between the two ends. The CDR3 length is 14 residues. Germline V lookup: CDR1 LNHDA, CDR2 SQIVND (reference sequence). CDR3 residues: CASSISIGGPEAFF. The CDR3 DNA is TGTGCCAGTAGTATATCTATCGGGGGACCTGAAGCTTTCTTT.

Here the CDR3 reads CASRSLDSPEQFF. In DNA form, the CDR3 reads TGTGCCAGTCGGTCCCTGGACTCACCCGAGCAGTTCTTC. This chain connects TRBV2 to TRBJ2-1; tentatively, D is TRBD2 (5 bases). V was pared by 9 bases and J by 10 bases, with 19 bases between. This CDR3 is built from 13 residues. Germline V CDR1 and CDR2: SNHLY, FYNNEI.

The chain joins TRBV9 to TRBJ1-1, with 9 bases identical to TRBD1. V was pared by 4 bases and J by 4 bases, with 14 bases of the junction left unmatched. The CDR3 sequence is 17 residues long. CDR1 is SGDLS, CDR2 YYNGEE, per germline. The CDR3 loop is CASSPRGDRVGITEAFF. DNA of the CDR3: TGTGCCAGCAGCCCCAGAGGGGACAGGGTAGGAATCACTGAAGCTTTCTTT.

This chain connects TRBV5-1 to TRBJ2-3; TRBD2 matches 10 bases. The CDR3 has 15 amino acids. J gave up 1 base and V 3 bases, and 2 bases lay outside the gene matches. Germline V gives CDR1 SGHRS, CDR2 YFSETQ. The CDR3 spells CASSSGLAGTDTQYF. CDR3 bases: TGCGCCAGCAGCTCAGGACTAGCGGGCACAGATACGCAGTATTTT.

The chain links TRBV28 to TRBJ2-2, with D perhaps TRBD1 (6 bases). The CDR3 has 17 residues. Germline values: CDR1 MDHEN, CDR2 SYDVKM. The ends were cut back, 2 bases at V and 3 bases at J, with 16 bases in the middle. CDR3: CASSLREDRSYTGELFF. The CDR3 DNA is TGTGCCAGCAGTTTACGAGAGGACAGATCTTACACCGGGGAGCTGTTTTTT.

DNA of the CDR3: TGTGCCAGCAGTTTGCTCGCCATGGGTGCAATGGACTGGGGTTCACCCCTCCACTTT. Translated: CASSLLAMGAMDWGSPLHF. The chain recombines TRBV27 with TRBJ1-6; D remains ambiguous. Trimming removed 3 bases at V and 9 bases at J, with 27 bases between. Germline CDR1 MNHEY, CDR2 SMNVEV (reference sequence). This CDR3 region has 19 residues.

The chain couples TRBV9 to TRBJ2-1, with 10 nucleotides matching TRBD2. The CDR3 spans 15 residues. Trimming at V came to 2 bases and at J to 5 bases, leaving 4 bases not matched to a gene. Looked up from germline, CDR1 is SGDLS and CDR2 is YYNGEE. The CDR3 sequence: CASSVTSGVNNEQFF. The CDR3 region has the DNA TGTGCCAGCAGCGTTACTAGCGGGGTTAACAATGAGCAGTTCTTC.

This clone was detected only a few times. The chain has TRBV4-2 and TRBJ1-1; D is unclear. This CDR3 is built from 12 residues. Trimming took off 4 bases at V and 7 bases at J, with 10 bases between the two ends. CDR1 is LGHNA and CDR2 is YNFKEQ in the germline V gene. CDR3 region: CASSPSGVEAFF. The DNA of the CDR3 is TGTGCCAGCAGCCCCTCTGGGGTTGAAGCTTTCTTT.

This chain links TRBV7-2 with TRBJ2-2; 7 bases fit TRBD2. CDR3 length: 16 amino acids. Per germline, CDR1 SGHTA and CDR2 FQGNSA. Trimming took 0 bases from V and 7 from J; bases not matched to a gene: 8. CDR3 coding DNA: TGTGCCAGCAGCTTAGCCCTTGGGGGAGGGGTCGGGGAGCTGTTTTTT. Encoded protein: CASSLALGGGVGELFF.